Presented here are 8 T cell receptor beta chains from one specimen sequenced in a study of Graves' ophthalmopathy and Graves' hyperthyroidism. Amplified material comprised TCR beta CDR3 regions derived from RNA transcripts. Second-round multiplex PCR came after first-round RT-PCR with HTBI primers. One entry per CDR3 protein results from TCRdb running MiXCR on the multiplex PCR reads. This table holds some 410,000 distinct CDR3 sequences, around 20% found once. The specimen sequenced was peripheral blood. The source is a woman under 30 with stable Graves' hyperthyroidism.

Many counts were recorded for this clonotype. A read error may be the cause here, since a much bigger clone is one base away. The chain uses TRBV6-2 or TRBV6-3 and TRBJ2-2; D is unresolved. Looked up from germline, CDR1 is MNHEY and CDR2 is SVGEGT. The CDR3 extends over 12 amino acids. Deletions cut 4 bases from V and 5 bases from J, with 5 bases between. In nucleotides, the CDR3 is TGTGCCAGCAGTTTCGCGACCGGGGAGCTGTTTTTT. Translated: CASSFATGELFF.

This clonotype was observed a few times. The chain links TRBV29-1 to TRBJ2-3; 8 positions match TRBD2. From germline, CDR1 is SQVTM and CDR2 ANQGSEA. With 5 bases clipped from V and 3 bases from J, the junction kept 1 base outside the gene matches. The CDR3 extends over 12 amino acids. The DNA for the CDR3 is TGCAGCGTTAGCGGGAGTACAGATACGCAGTATTTT. Protein: CSVSGSTDTQYF.

The table lists this clonotype with many counts. The chain is built from TRBV6-2 or TRBV6-3 and TRBJ2-6; tentatively, D is TRBD2 (6 bases). The CDR3 is 18 amino acids. Trimming took 0 bases from V and 0 from J, leaving 12 bases between them. Germline V gives CDR1 MNHEY, CDR2 SVGEGT. The CDR3 DNA is TGTGCCAGCAGTTACTCGCCGGGACTCGGCTCTGGGGCCAACGTCCTGACTTTC. Translation: CASSYSPGLGSGANVLTF.

The table lists this clonotype with many counts. This chain connects TRBV6-1 to TRBJ2-5, with D perhaps assigned TRBD1 or TRBD2 (5 bases each). Germline loops: CDR1 MNHNS, CDR2 SASEGT. The V gene lost 0 bases and the J gene lost 3 bases, with 11 bases spanning the gap. This CDR3 spans 15 amino acids. The CDR3: CASSEASGTEETQYF. The CDR3, as DNA: TGTGCCAGCAGTGAAGCCAGTGGGACGGAAGAGACCCAGTACTTC.

This clonotype was seen ten or more times. The chain is built from TRBV20-1 and TRBJ2-7, with TRBD2 matching over 9 bases. The length of the CDR3 is 14 residues. The J segment lost 3 bases and the V segment lost 1 base, leaving 4 bases of the junction unmatched. CDR1 DFQATT and CDR2 SNEGSKA come from the germline V gene (reference sequence). CDR3 in DNA: TGCAGTGCTAGAGTTCGGACTAGCGTCTACGAGCAGTACTTC. It encodes CSARVRTSVYEQYF.

This clonotype was observed once. This chain connects TRBV11-2 to TRBJ2-2; TRBD2 matches 10 bases. This CDR3 is built from 17 residues. V lost 7 bases and J lost 3; bases outside the gene matches: 11. Germline V gene sequence: CDR1 SGHAT, CDR2 FQNNGV. This CDR3 reads CASNKREGHLHTGELFF. CDR3 DNA sequence: TGTGCCAGCAATAAGCGGGAGGGCCATTTGCACACCGGGGAGCTGTTTTTT.

This sequence joins TRBV20-1 and TRBJ2-7; TRBD2 aligns across 7 bases. CDR1 is DFQATT and CDR2 is SNEGSKA in the germline V gene (reference sequence). This CDR3 has 15 amino acids. The J segment lost 5 bases and the V segment lost 0 bases, leaving 10 bases of the junction unmatched. CDR3 residues: CSARDFGSGFDEQYF. The CDR3 nucleotides are TGCAGTGCTAGAGATTTTGGTAGCGGGTTTGACGAGCAGTACTTC.

This clonotype was observed a few times. V usage is TRBV20-1 and J usage is TRBJ2-7, with D possibly TRBD1 on 5 matching bases. Germline values: CDR1 DFQATT, CDR2 SNEGSKA (reference sequence). V was shortened by 7 bases and J by 3 bases, with 13 bases between the two germline ends. This CDR3 contains 12 residues. The CDR3, as DNA: TGCAGTGAATCGGACGGACACTACGAGCAGTACTTC. This encodes CSESDGHYEQYF.